Listed below are T cell receptor beta chains from one sample, sequenced in a study of metastatic and nonmetastatic thyroid tumors. With MiXCR, TCRdb reprocessed the PCR reads. The sample holds some 26,000 clones, about 3.9% seen once. The sample comprised blood. The receptors here all came from a male donor with papillary thyroid cancer or a benign thyroid nodule (not recorded which). Some clones in this sample may be carry-over from other donors' samples. CDR3s include the opening cysteine and the closing phenylalanine or tryptophan. Fields, in order: V gene, CDR3 length, D gene, J gene, CDR3 protein. D genes are given only for firm matches.

TRBV28	15	.	TRBJ1-6	CASIWGYGGNSLLHF
TRBV6-1	14	TRBD1	TRBJ1-2	CASSPDRANYGYTF
TRBV6-1	16	TRBD1	TRBJ2-7	CASSEIPGQGTHEQYF
TRBV6-2/TRBV6-3	15	.	TRBJ1-2	CASSPRDGSPGGYTF
TRBV24-1	16	.	TRBJ1-6	CATSDRTVSYNSPLHF
TRBV5-1	13	.	TRBJ2-5	CASSQQLRETQYF
TRBV6-2/TRBV6-3	13	.	TRBJ1-5	CASSVWDIQPQHF
TRBV7-6	15	.	TRBJ1-4	CASSLGSTSFEKLFF
TRBV27	14	TRBD1	TRBJ2-2	CASSYGTGSGELFF
TRBV20-1	14	.	TRBJ2-1	CSASGRFAYNEQFF
TRBV10-2	14	.	TRBJ2-2	CATKRDTNTGELFF
TRBV20-1	13	TRBD2	TRBJ2-3	CSARVLAENTQYF
TRBV2	13	TRBD2	TRBJ2-7	CASSLAGGYEQYF
TRBV28	16	.	TRBJ2-5	CASSFLASTEEETQYF
TRBV3-1	17	.	TRBJ2-6	CASSQESSGSGANVLTF
TRBV12-3/TRBV12-4	15	TRBD1	TRBJ1-5	CASSLTGSRNQPQHF
TRBV11-2	15	.	TRBJ1-6	CASRRGSSWNSPLHF
TRBV25-1	13	.	TRBJ1-1	CASSESGTTEAFF
TRBV6-5	15	TRBD1	TRBJ1-5	CASSYSWTGNQPQHF
TRBV20-1	13	.	TRBJ2-6	CSATRYTANVLTF
TRBV12-3/TRBV12-4	15	.	TRBJ2-1	CASSLGGFGYNEQFF
TRBV29-1	13	.	TRBJ1-5	CSVEEGINQPQHF
TRBV27	14	.	TRBJ1-4	CASSPGGQGEKLFF
TRBV20-1	14	.	TRBJ1-1	CSATPRVRGTEAFF
TRBV28	15	TRBD1	TRBJ2-7	CASSLWDRAPYEQYF
TRBV6-1	13	.	TRBJ1-1	CASSEQGVTEAFF
TRBV3-1	12	TRBD1	TRBJ1-4	CASSDTGGKLFF
TRBV28	16	TRBD1	TRBJ2-3	CASRSRGQGDPHTQYF
TRBV6-1	16	TRBD2	TRBJ2-1	CASSASGTRYYNEQFF
TRBV20-1	12	TRBD2	TRBJ2-5	CSAVGLDKTQYF
TRBV6-5	13	.	TRBJ1-1	CASSYSTGFEAFF
TRBV24-1	16	TRBD1	TRBJ2-7	CATGDRAKGLGNEQYF
TRBV6-2/TRBV6-3	15	TRBD2	TRBJ2-5	CASSRVGSGKETQYF
TRBV7-2	15	.	TRBJ2-3	CASSLEAGATDTQYF
TRBV19	13	.	TRBJ1-5	CASSMYRDQPQHF
TRBV12-3/TRBV12-4	13	TRBD1	TRBJ2-3	CASNVQGADTQYF
TRBV5-5	11	.	TRBJ2-7	CASSPLVEQYF
TRBV6-1	15	TRBD1	TRBJ1-4	CASSESDRVGEELFF
TRBV7-9	14	.	TRBJ2-7	CASSPEGGSYEQYF
TRBV25-1	12	.	TRBJ2-7	CASIGQWGEQYF
TRBV12-3/TRBV12-4	14	.	TRBJ2-2	CASSLTGNTGELFF
TRBV28	16	TRBD2	TRBJ2-3	CASSPGRADTTDTQYF